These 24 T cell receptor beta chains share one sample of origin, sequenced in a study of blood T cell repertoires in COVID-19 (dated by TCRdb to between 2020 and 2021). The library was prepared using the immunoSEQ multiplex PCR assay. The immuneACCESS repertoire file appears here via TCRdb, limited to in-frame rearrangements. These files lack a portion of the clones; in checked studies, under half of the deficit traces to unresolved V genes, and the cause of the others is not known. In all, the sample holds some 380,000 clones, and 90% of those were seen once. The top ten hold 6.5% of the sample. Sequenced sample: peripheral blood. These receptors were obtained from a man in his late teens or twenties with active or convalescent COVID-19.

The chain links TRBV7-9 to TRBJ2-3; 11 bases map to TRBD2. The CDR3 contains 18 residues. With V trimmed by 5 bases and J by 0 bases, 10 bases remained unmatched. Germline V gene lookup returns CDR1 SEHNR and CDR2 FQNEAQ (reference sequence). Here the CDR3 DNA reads TGTGCCAGCAGCCCCGGGACTAGCGGTGCACCTAGCACAGATACGCAGTATTTT. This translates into CASSPGTSGAPSTDTQYF. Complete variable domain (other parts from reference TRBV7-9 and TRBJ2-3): DTGVSQNPRHKITKRGQNVTFRCDPISEHNRLYWYRQTLGQGPEFLTYFQNEAQLEKSRLLSDRFSAERPKGSFSTLEIQRTEQGDSAMYLCASSPGTSGAPSTDTQYFGPGTRLTVL.

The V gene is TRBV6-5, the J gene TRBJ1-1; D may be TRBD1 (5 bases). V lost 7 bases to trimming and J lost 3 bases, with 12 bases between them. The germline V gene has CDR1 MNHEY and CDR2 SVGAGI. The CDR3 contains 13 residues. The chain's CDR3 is CASTARGDTEAFF. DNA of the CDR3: TGTGCCAGCACCGCCCGGGGGGACACTGAAGCTTTCTTT.

The CDR3 is CASSFQENTEAFF. In nucleotides, the CDR3 is TGCGCCAGCAGCTTCCAGGAGAACACTGAAGCTTTCTTT. The rearrangement links TRBV5-1 to TRBJ1-1, with D unclear. CDR3 length equals 13 residues. Trimming left V 2 bases short and J 1 base short, with 6 bases between. Germline CDR1 is SGHRS and CDR2 is YFSETQ.

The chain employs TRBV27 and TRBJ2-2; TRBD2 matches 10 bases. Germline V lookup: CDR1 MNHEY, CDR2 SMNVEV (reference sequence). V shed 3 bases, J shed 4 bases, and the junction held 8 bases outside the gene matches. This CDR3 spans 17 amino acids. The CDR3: CASSFSRSSGSTGELFF. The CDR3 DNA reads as TGTGCCAGCAGTTTCTCCCGGTCTAGCGGGAGCACCGGGGAGCTGTTTTTT.

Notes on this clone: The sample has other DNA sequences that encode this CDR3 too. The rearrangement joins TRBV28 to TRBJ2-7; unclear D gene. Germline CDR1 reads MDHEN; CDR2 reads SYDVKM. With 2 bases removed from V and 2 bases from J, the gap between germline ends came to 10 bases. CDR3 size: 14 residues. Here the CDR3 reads CASSLIQLTYEQYF. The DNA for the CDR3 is TGTGCCAGCAGTTTAATACAGTTAACCTACGAGCAGTACTTC.

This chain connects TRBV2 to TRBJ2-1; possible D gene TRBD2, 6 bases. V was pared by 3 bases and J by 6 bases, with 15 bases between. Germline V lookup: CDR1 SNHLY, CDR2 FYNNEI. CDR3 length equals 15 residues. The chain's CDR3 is CASSERGTMFNEQFF. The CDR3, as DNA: TGTGCCAGCAGTGAGCGGGGAACGATGTTCAATGAGCAGTTCTTC.

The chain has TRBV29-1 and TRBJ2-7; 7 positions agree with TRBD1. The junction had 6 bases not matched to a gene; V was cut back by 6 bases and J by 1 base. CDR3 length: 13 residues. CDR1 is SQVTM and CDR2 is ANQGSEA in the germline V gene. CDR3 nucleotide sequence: TGCAGCGTGCTCCGGGACAGTTCCTACGAGCAGTACTTC. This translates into CSVLRDSSYEQYF.

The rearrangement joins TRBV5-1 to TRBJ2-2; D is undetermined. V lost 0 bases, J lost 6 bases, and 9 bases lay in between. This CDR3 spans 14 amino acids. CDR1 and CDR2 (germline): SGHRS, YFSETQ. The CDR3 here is CASSLDPGAGELFF. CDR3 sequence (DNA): TGCGCCAGCAGCTTGGACCCCGGAGCCGGGGAGCTGTTTTTT.

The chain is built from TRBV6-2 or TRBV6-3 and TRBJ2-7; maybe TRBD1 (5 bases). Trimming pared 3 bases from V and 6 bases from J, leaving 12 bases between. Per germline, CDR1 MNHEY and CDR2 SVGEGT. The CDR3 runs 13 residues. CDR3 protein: CASSYAGLGEQYF. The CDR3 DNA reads TGTGCCAGCAGTTATGCAGGGTTGGGCGAGCAGTACTTC.

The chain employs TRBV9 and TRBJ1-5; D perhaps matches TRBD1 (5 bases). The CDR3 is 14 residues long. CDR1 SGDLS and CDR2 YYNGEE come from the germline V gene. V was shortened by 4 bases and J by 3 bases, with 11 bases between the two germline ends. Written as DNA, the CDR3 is TGTGCCAGCAGCTCCTCAGGGCACAATCAGCCCCAGCATTTT. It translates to CASSSSGHNQPQHF.

This CDR3 reads CATSYRWDRPQHF. For the CDR3, the DNA is TGTGCCACCAGCTACCGTTGGGACAGGCCCCAGCATTTT. The V gene is TRBV15, the J gene TRBJ1-5; 7 nucleotides match TRBD1. This CDR3 has 13 residues. With V trimmed by 5 bases and J by 9 bases, 7 bases remained unmatched. In germline, CDR1 is LNHNV, CDR2 YYDKDF (reference sequence).

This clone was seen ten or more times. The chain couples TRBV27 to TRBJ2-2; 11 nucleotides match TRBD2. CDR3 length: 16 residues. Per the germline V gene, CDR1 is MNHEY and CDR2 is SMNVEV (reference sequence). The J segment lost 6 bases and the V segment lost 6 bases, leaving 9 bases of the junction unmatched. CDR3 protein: CASRPPGLAASGELFF. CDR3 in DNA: TGTGCCAGCAGGCCGCCGGGACTAGCGGCATCCGGGGAGCTGTTTTTT.

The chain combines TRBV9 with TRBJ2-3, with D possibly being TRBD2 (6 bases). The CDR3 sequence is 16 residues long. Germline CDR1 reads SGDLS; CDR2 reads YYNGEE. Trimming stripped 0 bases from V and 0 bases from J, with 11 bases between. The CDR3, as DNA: TGTGCCAGCAGCGTAGAACGGGGGTGGAGCACAGATACGCAGTATTTT. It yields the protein CASSVERGWSTDTQYF.

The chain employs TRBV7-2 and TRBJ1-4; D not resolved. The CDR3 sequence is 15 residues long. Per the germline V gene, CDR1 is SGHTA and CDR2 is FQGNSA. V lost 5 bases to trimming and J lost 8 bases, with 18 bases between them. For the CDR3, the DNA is TGTGCCAGCAGCCCATCGGGTGTGTTTGGGGAAAAACTGTTTTTT. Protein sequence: CASSPSGVFGEKLFF.

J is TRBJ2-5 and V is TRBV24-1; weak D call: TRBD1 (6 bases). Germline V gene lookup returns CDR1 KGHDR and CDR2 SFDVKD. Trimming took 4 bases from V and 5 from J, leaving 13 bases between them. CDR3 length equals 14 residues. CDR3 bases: TGTGCCACCAGTGACCCGGACAGCCCGGAGACCCAGTACTTC. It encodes CATSDPDSPETQYF.

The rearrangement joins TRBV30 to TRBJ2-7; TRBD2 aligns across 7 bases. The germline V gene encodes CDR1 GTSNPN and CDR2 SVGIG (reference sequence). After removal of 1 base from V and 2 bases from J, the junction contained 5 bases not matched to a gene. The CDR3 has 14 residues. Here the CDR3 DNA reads TGTGCCTGGAGTGGAGGACTAGGCGCCTACGAGCAGTACTTC. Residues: CAWSGGLGAYEQYF. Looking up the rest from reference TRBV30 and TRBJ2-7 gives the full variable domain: SQTIHQWPATLVQPVGSPLSLECTVEGTSNPNLYWYRQAAGRGLQLLFYSVGIGQISSEVPQNLSASRPQDRQFILSSKKLLLSDSGFYLCAWSGGLGAYEQYFGPGTRLTVT.

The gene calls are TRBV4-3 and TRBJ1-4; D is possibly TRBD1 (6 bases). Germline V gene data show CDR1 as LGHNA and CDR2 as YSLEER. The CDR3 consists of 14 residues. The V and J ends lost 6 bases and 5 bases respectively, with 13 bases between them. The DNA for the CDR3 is TGCGCCAGCAGGCAACAGGGTGAAAATGAAAAACTGTTTTTT. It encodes CASRQQGENEKLFF.

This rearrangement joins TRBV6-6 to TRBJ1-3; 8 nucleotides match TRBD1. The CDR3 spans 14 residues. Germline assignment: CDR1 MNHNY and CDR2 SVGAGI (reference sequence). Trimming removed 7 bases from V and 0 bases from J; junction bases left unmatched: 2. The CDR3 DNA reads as TGTGCCAGCAAAACAGGGGGCTCTGGAAACACCATATATTTT. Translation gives CASKTGGSGNTIYF.

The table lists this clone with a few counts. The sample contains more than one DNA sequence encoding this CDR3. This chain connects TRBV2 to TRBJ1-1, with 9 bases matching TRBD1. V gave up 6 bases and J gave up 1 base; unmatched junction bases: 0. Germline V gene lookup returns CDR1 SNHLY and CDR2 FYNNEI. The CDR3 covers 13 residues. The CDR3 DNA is TGTGCCAGCAGGGACAGGGGGAACACTGAAGCTTTCTTT. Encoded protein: CASRDRGNTEAFF.

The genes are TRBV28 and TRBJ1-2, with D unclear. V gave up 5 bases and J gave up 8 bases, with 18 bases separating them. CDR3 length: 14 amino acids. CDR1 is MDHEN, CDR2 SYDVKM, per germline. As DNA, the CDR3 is TGTGCCAGCAGTCCGTGGACGGAGGTGGAGGGCTACACCTTC. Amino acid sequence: CASSPWTEVEGYTF.

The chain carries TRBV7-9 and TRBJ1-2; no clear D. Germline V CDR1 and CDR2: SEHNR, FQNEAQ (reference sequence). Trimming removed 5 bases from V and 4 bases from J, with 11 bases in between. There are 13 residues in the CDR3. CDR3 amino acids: CASSPDKIYGYTF. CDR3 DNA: TGTGCCAGCAGCCCCGACAAGATCTATGGCTACACCTTC.

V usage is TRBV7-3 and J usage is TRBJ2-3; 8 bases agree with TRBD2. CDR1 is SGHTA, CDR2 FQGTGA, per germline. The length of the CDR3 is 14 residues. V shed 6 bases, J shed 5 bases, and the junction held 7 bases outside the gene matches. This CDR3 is CASSPSGGQDTQYF. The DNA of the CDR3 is TGTGCCAGCAGTCCTTCGGGGGGGCAAGATACGCAGTATTTT.

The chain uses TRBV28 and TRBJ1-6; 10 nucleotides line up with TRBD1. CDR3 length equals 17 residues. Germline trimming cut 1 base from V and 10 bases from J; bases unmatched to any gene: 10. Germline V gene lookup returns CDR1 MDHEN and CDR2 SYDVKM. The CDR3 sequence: CASSLLGDRGLRSPLHF. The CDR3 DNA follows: TGTGCCAGCAGTTTATTGGGAGACAGGGGGCTGCGATCACCCCTCCACTTT.

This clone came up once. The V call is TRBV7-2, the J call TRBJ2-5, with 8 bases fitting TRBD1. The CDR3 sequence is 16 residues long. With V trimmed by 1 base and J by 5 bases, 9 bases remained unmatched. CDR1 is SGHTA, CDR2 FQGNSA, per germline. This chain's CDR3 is CASSLDRDRIWETQYF. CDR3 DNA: TGTGCCAGCAGCTTAGATCGGGACAGGATATGGGAGACCCAGTACTTC.